The 21 T cell receptor beta chains below come from one sample, sequenced in a study of blood T cell repertoires in COVID-19. TCRdb keeps only in-frame clones here, not all; method: immunoSEQ multiplex PCR. The table lists under 350,000 clones, 89% of them singletons. Input material: peripheral blood. The receptors were sampled from a man in his fifties with acute or convalescent COVID-19.

The CDR3 DNA reads as TGTGCCAGCAGCCAAGTAAATCGGGATGGCTACACCTTC. Translating it yields CASSQVNRDGYTF. V gene TRBV3-1 (or the pseudogene TRBV3-2) combines with J gene TRBJ1-2, with D uncertain. Germline CDR1 and CDR2: LGHDT and YNNKEL (reference sequence). V was cut by 1 base and J by 6 bases, with 9 bases left in between. This CDR3 contains 13 residues.

In its sample, this clone was seen once. The rearrangement links TRBV6-4 to TRBJ2-1; 7 nucleotides align to TRBD1. Germline CDR1 reads MRHNA; CDR2 reads SNTAGT. The V gene end was trimmed by 4 bases and the J gene end by 2 bases; junction bases not matched to a gene: 8. The CDR3 sequence is 16 residues long. The CDR3 DNA reads as TGTGCCAGCAGTGGAGGGTTCGGGACAGCCTACAATGAGCAGTTCTTC. The encoded protein is CASSGGFGTAYNEQFF.

About this clone: The same CDR3 arises from other DNA sequences in this sample as well. The chain carries TRBV30 and TRBJ1-5; unclear D gene. CDR1 GTSNPN and CDR2 SVGIG come from the germline V gene (reference sequence). Trimming removed 0 bases at V and 4 bases at J, with 7 bases between. CDR3 length: 13 residues. The CDR3 sequence is CAWSVRDNQPQHF. DNA for the CDR3: TGTGCCTGGAGTGTACGGGATAATCAGCCCCAGCATTTT.

J is TRBJ2-7 and V is TRBV6-5; D not resolved. The CDR3 has 12 amino acids. CDR1 is MNHEY and CDR2 is SVGAGI in the germline V gene. V was clipped by 4 bases and J by 0 bases, with 4 bases between them. CDR3 loop: CASSSISYEQYF. The CDR3 DNA follows: TGTGCCAGCAGTTCTATCTCCTACGAGCAGTACTTC.

This sequence joins TRBV11-2 and TRBJ2-2; no clear D. The germline gives CDR1 SGHAT, CDR2 FQNNGV. The CDR3 has 12 amino acids. The germline V and J ends were trimmed by 5 bases and 6 bases, with 7 bases remaining between them. CDR3 coding DNA: TGTGCCAGCAGCATACCGGCCGGGGAGCTGTTTTTT. It is translated as CASSIPAGELFF.

V gene TRBV29-1 combines with J gene TRBJ2-7; TRBD1 matches 7 bases. The CDR3 has 14 amino acids. J lost 0 bases, V lost 6 bases, and 8 bases had no gene match. Germline values: CDR1 SQVTM, CDR2 ANQGSEA. The CDR3 spells CSVSQGSSSYEQYF. The DNA of the CDR3 is TGCAGCGTCTCACAGGGGTCTAGCTCCTACGAGCAGTACTTC.

The rearrangement links TRBV6-5 to TRBJ2-1, with 7 positions matching TRBD2. The V and J ends lost 6 bases and 7 bases, in that order; junction bases with no gene match: 9. CDR1 MNHEY and CDR2 SVGAGI come from the germline V gene. This CDR3 comprises 14 residues. The CDR3 sequence: CASSRSWGGNEQFF. CDR3 in DNA: TGTGCCAGCAGCAGGAGTTGGGGAGGGAATGAGCAGTTCTTC.

The V and J genes are TRBV19 and TRBJ2-3; 7 nucleotides agree with TRBD2. Germline CDR1 is LNHDA and CDR2 is SQIVND (reference sequence). V was pared by 5 bases and J by 2 bases, with 4 bases of the junction left unmatched. The CDR3 covers 14 residues. CDR3 loop: CASSPGGYTDTQYF. Here the CDR3 DNA reads TGTGCCAGTAGTCCCGGGGGGTACACAGATACGCAGTATTTT.

The chain has TRBV12-3 or TRBV12-4 and TRBJ1-2; possibly TRBD1 for D (5 bases). Trimming cost V 1 base and J 2 bases, with 5 bases left between them. The CDR3 has 13 residues. CDR3 nucleotide sequence: TGTGCCAGCAGTTTAGAGGGGAACTATGGCTACACCTTC. It specifies CASSLEGNYGYTF.

The gene calls are TRBV10-3 and TRBJ1-2; possibly TRBD1 for D (5 bases). The CDR3 has 12 residues. Germline V gene data show CDR1 as ENHRY and CDR2 as SYGVKD. V lost 8 bases and J lost 3, with 10 bases in between. The CDR3 is CAIHTGHYGYTF. CDR3 DNA sequence: TGTGCCATCCATACAGGACACTATGGCTACACCTTC.

In this sample, this clone turned up a few times. V and J are TRBV7-9 and TRBJ1-4; 8 positions agree with TRBD1. CDR3 size: 14 residues. In germline, CDR1 is SEHNR, CDR2 FQNEAQ (reference sequence). V gave up 8 bases and J gave up 10 bases; unmatched junction bases: 12. DNA for the CDR3: TGTGCCAGCGGCGAGGACAGGGAAGTCGGAAAACTGTTTTTT. As protein: CASGEDREVGKLFF.

The genes are TRBV18 and TRBJ1-2; 7 bases map to TRBD1. Per the germline V gene, CDR1 is KGHSH and CDR2 is LQKENI. The J segment lost 4 bases and the V segment lost 3 bases, leaving 8 bases of the junction unmatched. CDR3 length: 15 amino acids. CDR3 residues: CASSPDRVTGYGYTF. CDR3 coding DNA: TGTGCCAGCTCACCCGACAGGGTTACGGGCTATGGCTACACCTTC. The variable domain in full, completed from reference TRBV18 and TRBJ1-2, reads NAGVMQNPRHLVRRRGQEARLRCSPMKGHSHVYWYRQLPEEGLKFMVYLQKENIIDESGMPKERFSAEFPKEGPSILRIQQVVRGDSAAYFCASSPDRVTGYGYTFGSGTRLTVV.

The chain combines TRBV19 with TRBJ2-1; 8 nucleotides align to TRBD1. Germline V gene lookup returns CDR1 LNHDA and CDR2 SQIVND (reference sequence). After removal of 3 bases from V and 15 bases from J, the junction contained 10 bases not matched to a gene. This CDR3 comprises 13 residues. The CDR3: CASSMSGQDQRFF. In nucleotides, the CDR3 is TGTGCCAGTAGTATGTCGGGACAGGATCAGCGGTTCTTC.

The chain is built from TRBV30 and TRBJ2-5, with a tentative D call TRBD2 (5 bases). The CDR3 is made up of 12 amino acids. Trimming took 7 bases from V and 5 from J, leaving 14 bases between them. From germline, CDR1 is GTSNPN and CDR2 SVGIG (reference sequence). In DNA form, the CDR3 reads TGTGCCTCTTCGGGGAATCAGGAGACCCAGTACTTC. Residues: CASSGNQETQYF.

The genes are TRBV19 and TRBJ2-2; unclear D gene. The CDR3 is 14 amino acids. CDR1 is LNHDA, CDR2 SQIVND, per germline (reference sequence). V was clipped by 5 bases and J by 4 bases, with 11 bases between them. In DNA, the CDR3 is TGTGCCAGTAGTCTCGACCGACTCACCGGGGAGCTGTTTTTT. Amino acid sequence: CASSLDRLTGELFF. The variable domain in full, completed from reference TRBV19 and TRBJ2-2, reads DGGITQSPKYLFRKEGQNVTLSCEQNLNHDAMYWYRQDPGQGLRLIYYSQIVNDFQKGDIAEGYSVSREKKESFPLTVTSAQKNPTAFYLCASSLDRLTGELFFGEGSRLTVL.

This clone came up once. The chain employs TRBV2 and TRBJ1-5; maybe TRBD1 (6 bases). This CDR3 has 14 amino acids. With 7 bases removed from V and 2 bases from J, the gap between germline ends came to 12 bases. Germline assignment: CDR1 SNHLY and CDR2 FYNNEI. CDR3 sequence (DNA): TGTGCCAGCAACAGGGTGGCCGGCAATCAGCCCCAGCATTTT. Translating gives CASNRVAGNQPQHF.

CDR3 sequence (DNA): TGTGCCAGCAGTTTAGTCTGGGGGCGAACTGAAGCTTTCTTT. It translates to CASSLVWGRTEAFF. V usage is TRBV27 and J usage is TRBJ1-1; perhaps TRBD1 as D (6 bases). The CDR3 extends over 14 amino acids. Per the germline V gene, CDR1 is MNHEY and CDR2 is SMNVEV (reference sequence). The V gene lost 2 bases and the J gene lost 5 bases, with 12 bases spanning the gap.

This clone was found once. The rearrangement links TRBV7-3 to TRBJ2-3; D ambiguous. The CDR3 is 14 amino acids. Trimming removed 2 bases from V and 0 bases from J, with 6 bases in between. Germline CDR1 and CDR2: SGHTA and FQGTGA. The CDR3 spells CASSLSLSTDTQYF. DNA for the CDR3: TGTGCCAGCAGCTTATCTCTAAGCACAGATACGCAGTATTTT.

This clone was counted once. One end of the junction is discordant with germline, which a read error may explain. The chain uses TRBV7-9 and TRBJ2-7; weak D call: TRBD1 (6 bases). Looked up from germline, CDR1 is SEHNR and CDR2 is FQNEAQ (reference sequence). The CDR3 length is 15 residues. The CDR3 is CASSLGQGYPNELYF. The CDR3 DNA sequence: TGTGCCAGCAGCTTGGGGCAGGGGTACCCCAACGAGCTGTACTTC.

This chain links TRBV2 with TRBJ1-3; D gene uncertain. CDR3 size: 13 residues. Trimming pared 7 bases from V and 4 bases from J, leaving 11 bases between. The germline gives CDR1 SNHLY, CDR2 FYNNEI. The DNA for the CDR3 is TGTGCCAGCAAGGCTAGGTCGGGAAACACCATATATTTT. It encodes CASKARSGNTIYF.

This clone was counted between two and nine times. The CDR3 DNA reads as TGCGCCAGCAGCTTGGCCGGGATGGGGAACACTGAAGCTTTCTTT. It translates to CASSLAGMGNTEAFF. The rearrangement links TRBV5-1 to TRBJ1-1; unclear D gene. V gave up 0 bases and J gave up 1 base, with 10 bases separating them. Germline-derived CDR1 and CDR2 are SGHRS and YFSETQ. The length of the CDR3 is 15 residues.